A selection of T cell receptor beta chains follows, all from one sample in a study of patients and donors after allogeneic stem cell transplantation. Each CDR3 protein is one row after TCRdb ran MiXCR on the RT-PCR reads. The top ten clones hold 50% of a sample with about 150,000 distinct CDR3 sequences, about a third of them seen once. The material sequenced was blood, either unsorted or a sorted T cell fraction (not recorded which). Every receptor here comes from a human donor who was either an allogeneic HSCT recipient or a stem cell or donor lymphocyte infusion donor (not recorded which). It is not recorded whose cells these are; they may come from a transplant donor. The CDR3 runs from the conserved cysteine through the conserved F or W. A D gene is named only where the DNA matches it firmly. A row's size may be missing; if present it is once, few, many or a size class.

>TRBV5-1|TRBJ2-3|NA|NA
CASSLMGTDTQYF
TGCGCCAGCAGCTTAATGGGCACAGATACGCAGTATTTT
>TRBV5-6|TRBJ1-5|few|NA
CASSLMGDGRTNQPQHF
TGTGCCAGCAGCTTGATGGGAGACGGCCGGACCAATCAGCCCCAGCATTTT
>TRBV9|TRBJ2-3|NA|NA
CASSDGRGPSTDTQYF
TGTGCCAGCAGTGACGGCAGGGGACCTAGCACAGATACGCAGTATTTT
>TRBV12-3/TRBV12-4|TRBJ2-3|few|NA
CASSPAESADTQYF
TGTGCCAGCAGCCCAGCTGAGAGCGCAGATACGCAGTATTTT
>TRBV29-1|TRBJ1-1|few|NA
CSVEDPYTEAFF
TGCAGCGTTGAAGATCCCTACACTGAAGCTTTCTTT
>TRBV14|TRBJ1-1|NA|NA
CASSQVQGMNTEAFF
TGTGCCAGCAGCCAAGTACAGGGAATGAACACTGAAGCTTTCTTT
>TRBV15|TRBJ2-4|NA|NA
CATSRGPQDIQYF
TGTGCCACCAGCAGAGGGCCCCAGGACATTCAGTACTTC
>TRBV12-3/TRBV12-4|TRBJ1-3|NA|NA
CASRMTGSGNTIYF
TGTGCCAGCAGAATGACGGGCTCTGGAAACACCATATATTTT
>TRBV6-1|TRBJ1-1|few|NA
CASSEGGGDTEAFF
TGTGCCAGCAGTGAGGGAGGGGGGGACACTGAAGCTTTCTTT
>TRBV7-2|TRBJ1-6|few|NA
CASSLARLGRAANSPLHF
TGTGCCAGCAGCTTAGCGCGTCTGGGCAGGGCGGCTAATTCACCCCTCCACTTT
>TRBV5-6|TRBJ1-4|NA|TRBD1
CASSRDSETTNEKLFF
TGTGCCAGCAGCCGGGACAGCGAGACAACTAATGAAAAACTGTTTTTT
>TRBV20-1|TRBJ1-2|NA|TRBD1
CSARDSRGRGVNYGYTF
TGCAGTGCTAGAGATTCCAGGGGGCGCGGGGTAAACTATGGCTACACCTTC
>TRBV20-1|TRBJ1-6|NA|NA
CSARDTSYNSPLHF
TGCAGTGCTAGAGATACGAGCTATAATTCACCCCTCCACTTT
>TRBV2|TRBJ1-1|NA|NA
CVSSSYGPPNTEAFF
TGTGTCAGCAGTTCTTATGGACCACCGAACACTGAAGCTTTCTTT
>TRBV20-1|TRBJ1-4|few|NA
CSARSGWTEKLFF
TGCAGTGCTAGAAGTGGGTGGACGGAAAAACTGTTTTTT
>TRBV2|TRBJ2-3|NA|TRBD1
CASSSRGRDTDTQYF
TGTGCCAGCAGTAGCAGGGGGCGCGACACAGATACGCAGTATTTT
>TRBV6-5|TRBJ1-3|NA|NA
CASTRSSSGNTIYF
TGTGCCAGCACTCGGTCTAGCTCTGGAAACACCATATATTTT
>TRBV9|TRBJ2-1|NA|NA
CASSVAGGTLTNEQFF
TGTGCCAGCAGCGTAGCTGGGGGAACACTAACCAATGAGCAGTTCTTC
>TRBV12-3/TRBV12-4|TRBJ2-3|NA|TRBD1
CASRRDRESTDTQYF
TGTGCCAGCAGGCGGGACAGGGAGAGCACAGATACGCAGTATTTT
>TRBV12-3/TRBV12-4|TRBJ2-1|NA|NA
CASSFWWGDVGEQFF
TGTGCCAGCAGTTTTTGGTGGGGGGATGTGGGAGAGCAGTTCTTC
>TRBV9|TRBJ2-3|NA|NA
CASSAVGTDTQYF
TGTGCCAGCAGCGCCGTGGGGACAGATACGCAGTATTTT
>TRBV12-3/TRBV12-4|TRBJ2-3|NA|TRBD1
CASRQGQGDTQYF
TGTGCCAGCAGGCAGGGACAGGGGGATACGCAGTATTTT
>TRBV12-3/TRBV12-4|TRBJ1-1|NA|NA
CASRPGQTANTEAFF
TGTGCCAGCAGGCCGGGGCAAACGGCTAACACTGAAGCTTTCTTT
>TRBV5-1|TRBJ1-6|few|NA
CASSWRPEIYNSPLHF
TGCGCCAGCAGCTGGCGCCCGGAAATCTATAATTCACCCCTCCACTTT
>TRBV12-3/TRBV12-4|TRBJ2-1|NA|TRBD2
CASSSGTSGLNEQFF
TGTGCCAGCAGTTCCGGGACTAGCGGGTTGAATGAGCAGTTCTTC
>TRBV12-3/TRBV12-4|TRBJ1-3|NA|NA
CASSPTPRVSSGNTIYF
TGTGCCAGCAGTCCAACCCCCAGGGTGAGCTCTGGAAACACCATATATTTT
>TRBV7-2|TRBJ1-1|NA|NA
CASSLALAGSSEAFF
TGTGCCAGCAGCTTAGCGTTAGCAGGGTCGTCTGAAGCTTTCTTT